The TCR beta chain under discussion was sequenced for a study of graft-versus-host responses after intestinal transplantation. Study-level points and caveats: Allografts from individuals with graft-donor T cell macrochimerism displayed high graft-versus-host to host-versus-graft clonal ratios. Among recipient marrow samples, GvH clones were found; some appeared first in ileum or blood.

The method was immunoSEQ multiplex PCR; TCRdb's version includes in-frame clones alone and lacks a portion of them. The table lists about 130,000 clones, just over 90% of them singletons. The V gene lost 0 bases and the J gene lost 2 bases, with 7 bases spanning the gap. This CDR3 is 14 amino acids long. Germline V gene data show CDR1 as SGDLS and CDR2 as YYNGEE. As concerns this clone: The antigen remains unidentified.

The chain has TRBV9 and TRBJ2-3; TRBD1 might be the D (6 bases). The sample here was unstimulated CD4+ T cells sorted from spleen or lymph node cells, taken before intestinal transplant. This receptor was obtained from a human donor who received an intestinal transplant. The chain's CDR3 is CASSVGTVTDTQYF. CDR3 nucleotide sequence: TGTGCCAGCAGCGTAGGGACAGTCACAGATACGCAGTATTTT.